The 13 T cell receptor beta chains given below trace back to one sample, sequenced in a study of T-cell memory formation after mild COVID-19. TCRdb re-derived calls from the 5' RACE reads in MiXCR, one entry per CDR3 protein. The sample consists of tens of thousands of distinct CDR3 sequences, around 7.2% of them appearing once. Sequencing was done on a sample of PBMCs or a T cell subset sorted from them (not recorded which). The receptor source for this set is an adult woman who had mild COVID-19 (a few samples of this study predate the infection). Cell type and time point are not known.

This clonotype has ten or more counts. The chain has TRBV6-1 and TRBJ2-1; the match to TRBD2 covers 11 bases. The CDR3 is made up of 14 amino acids. J gave up 7 bases and V 7 bases, and 6 bases lay outside the gene matches. Per germline, CDR1 MNHNS and CDR2 SASEGT. The CDR3: CASNVAGGPNEQFF. CDR3 nucleotides: TGTGCCAGCAACGTAGCGGGAGGGCCTAATGAGCAGTTCTTC.

This clonotype appeared many times. V and J are TRBV29-1 and TRBJ2-7, with TRBD2 identical over 13 bases. The CDR3 loop spans 13 amino acids. Germline loops: CDR1 SQVTM, CDR2 ANQGSEA. Trimming took 5 bases from V and 3 from J; bases not matched to a gene: 1. The CDR3 protein is CSVRTSGSYEQYF. CDR3 in DNA: TGCAGCGTTCGGACTAGCGGGAGCTACGAGCAGTACTTC.

This clonotype has a count of ten or more. The rearrangement uses TRBV19 and TRBJ1-2; tentatively, D is TRBD1 (6 bases). Germline-derived CDR1 and CDR2 are LNHDA and SQIVND (reference sequence). The CDR3 is 14 residues long. V was shortened by 2 bases and J by 4 bases, with 11 bases between the two germline ends. The CDR3 sequence: CASSIPGQRYGYTF. The CDR3 nucleotides are TGTGCCAGTAGTATACCCGGACAGCGCTATGGCTACACCTTC.

This clonotype showed up many times. The chain links TRBV25-1 to TRBJ2-7; perhaps D is TRBD1 or TRBD2 (5 bases each). The CDR3 runs to 17 residues. V lost 4 bases to trimming and J lost 3 bases, with 22 bases between them. Germline V lookup: CDR1 MGHDK, CDR2 SYGVNS. CDR3 residues: CASSGLPGPLSNYEQYF. The CDR3, as DNA: TGTGCCAGCAGTGGACTACCGGGACCTTTGTCGAACTACGAGCAGTACTTC.

This clonotype was counted many times. The chain combines TRBV5-4 with TRBJ2-7, with D uncertain. Trimming took 5 bases from V and 4 from J, leaving 13 bases between them. Germline CDR1 SGHNT, CDR2 YYREEE (reference sequence). The CDR3 runs to 13 residues. The CDR3 protein is CASSFDRSYEQYF. For the CDR3, the DNA is TGTGCCAGCAGTTTCGACCGTTCATACGAGCAGTACTTC.

The table lists this clonotype with many counts. The chain combines TRBV30 with TRBJ2-4; no definite D call. This CDR3 region has 11 residues. CDR1 GTSNPN and CDR2 SVGIG come from the germline V gene (reference sequence). Deletions cut 4 bases from V and 4 bases from J, with 5 bases between. The CDR3 is CAWISKNIQYF. The CDR3 bases are TGTGCCTGGATTAGTAAAAACATTCAGTACTTC.

By sample share, this clonotype is medium-sized. The chain employs TRBV20-1 and TRBJ1-2; 8 nucleotides match TRBD1. The CDR3 length is 15 residues. CDR1 DFQATT and CDR2 SNEGSKA come from the germline V gene (reference sequence). Losses at the gene ends were 1 base for V and 5 bases for J; bases not matched to a gene: 9. The CDR3 sequence is CSARVEDRVGYGYTF. CDR3 nucleotide sequence: TGCAGTGCTAGAGTAGAGGACAGGGTTGGATATGGCTACACCTTC.

This clonotype was observed at least ten times. The rearrangement links TRBV19 to TRBJ1-6, with D possibly being TRBD1 (5 bases). V was cut by 6 bases and J by 7 bases, with 16 bases left in between. CDR3 length equals 15 residues. CDR1 and CDR2 (germline): LNHDA, SQIVND (reference sequence). The CDR3 DNA sequence: TGTGCCAGTAGCACCTTCAGGGACCGAAATTCACCCCTCCACTTT. As protein: CASSTFRDRNSPLHF.

This clonotype was recorded at least ten times. The gene calls are TRBV23-1 and TRBJ1-5; D gene ambiguous. TRBV23-1 is labeled an ORF, and its function is uncertain. The CDR3 sequence is 14 residues long. V lost 7 bases, J lost 6 bases, and 16 bases lay in between. DNA for the CDR3: TGCGCCAGCACCCCCTCCGCTGGGGTTCAGCCCCAGCATTTT. The encoded protein is CASTPSAGVQPQHF.

There are many counts of this clonotype. This chain joins TRBV19 and TRBJ1-1, with 8 bases lining up with TRBD1. This CDR3 contains 14 residues. Germline V CDR1 and CDR2: LNHDA, SQIVND (reference sequence). Germline trimming cut 6 bases from V and 5 bases from J; bases unmatched to any gene: 8. The CDR3 region is CASRFAGGGTEAFF. In nucleotides, the CDR3 is TGTGCCAGTAGGTTCGCAGGGGGCGGAACTGAAGCTTTCTTT. Together with reference TRBV19 and TRBJ1-1, the CDR3 gives the full variable domain: DGGITQSPKYLFRKEGQNVTLSCEQNLNHDAMYWYRQDPGQGLRLIYYSQIVNDFQKGDIAEGYSVSREKKESFPLTVTSAQKNPTAFYLCASRFAGGGTEAFFGQGTRLTVV.

This clonotype has just a few counts. The V call is TRBV19, the J call TRBJ2-2; 7 bases are a match to TRBD1. With V trimmed by 9 bases and J by 0 bases, 4 bases remained unmatched. This CDR3 region has 14 residues. Germline-derived CDR1 and CDR2 are LNHDA and SQIVND (reference sequence). CDR3 residues: CASRQGPNTGELFF. The CDR3 nucleotides are TGTGCCAGCAGACAGGGTCCGAACACCGGGGAGCTGTTTTTT.

This clonotype was found many times. The chain recombines TRBV12-3 or TRBV12-4 with TRBJ1-6, with 7 bases lining up with TRBD1. CDR3 length: 15 residues. The trim removed 3 bases at V and 10 bases at J, leaving 9 bases unmatched. CDR3 amino acids: CASSFRTGVGSPLHF. The CDR3 DNA sequence: TGTGCCAGCAGTTTTCGTACAGGGGTAGGGTCACCCCTCCACTTT.

In its sample, this clonotype was seen many times. The V and J genes are TRBV20-1 and TRBJ1-4, with unresolved D. The CDR3 is 14 amino acids. Looked up from germline, CDR1 is DFQATT and CDR2 is SNEGSKA (reference sequence). The ends were cut back, 0 bases at V and 0 bases at J, with 5 bases in the middle. The CDR3 coding sequence is TGCAGTGCTAGAGATAGGGCAACTAATGAAAAACTGTTTTTT. It is translated as CSARDRATNEKLFF.